What follows describes a single T cell receptor (beta chain). Primed by a sample-barcoded 5' primer and a J-beta primer mix, a second PCR proceeded for about 7 to 11 cycles. A tag from a template-switch adaptor with 12 random nucleotides marked each cDNA molecule. From the 5' RACE reads, TCRdb called clonotypes with MiXCR, one entry per CDR3 protein. The table records 600,000 or so distinct CDR3 sequences, roughly 21% of them present only once. This record belongs to a study of blood T cells in healthy people across ages. Each sample yielded at least 6.5 million isolated PBMCs. The CDR3 loop spans 15 amino acids. V was clipped by 6 bases and J by 0 bases; unmatched bases: 6.

The V gene is TRBV12-3 or TRBV12-4, the J gene TRBJ2-5; 8 nucleotides line up with TRBD1. The TCR comes from a man in his 70s in good health. The sequenced material came from blood. CDR3 sequence reads: CASSRDRKNQETQYF. In DNA, the CDR3 is TGTGCCAGCAGCCGGGACAGGAAGAACCAAGAGACCCAGTACTTC.